This is a list of T cell receptor beta chains from one sample in a study of T cell changes during pregnancy in multiple sclerosis. Profiled with immunoSEQ multiplex PCR; TCRdb holds only in-frame clones, not every one. The sample has 9,500 to 12,000 clones, 84% seen once. The sequencing used CD8+ T cells from peripheral blood mononuclear cells, collected after pregnancy. These TCRs come from a female donor in good health, enrolled as a control in a pregnancy study. Both conserved end residues are part of each CDR3. The D gene is left open where the match is weak. Only part of the rows carry a size: once, few, many, or a class if the clone is expanded.

clone_size: .
v_call: TRBV5-1
j_call: TRBJ2-1
d_call: .
cdr3_nt: TGCGCCAGCAGCTGGGGGCTAGAGACGTTCTTC
cdr3_aa: CASSWGLETFF

clone_size: once
v_call: TRBV9
j_call: TRBJ2-7
d_call: TRBD1
cdr3_nt: TGTGCCAGCAGCGTTTTAGAGGGGGCTTACGAGCAGTACTTC
cdr3_aa: CASSVLEGAYEQYF

clone_size: .
v_call: TRBV6-1
j_call: TRBJ1-5
d_call: .
cdr3_nt: TGTGCCAGCAGTGCCTCAGGGGAAATGCAGCCCCAGCATTTT
cdr3_aa: CASSASGEMQPQHF

clone_size: .
v_call: TRBV5-6
j_call: TRBJ1-5
d_call: .
cdr3_nt: TGTGCCAGCAGCTTGGGAGGCGGCAGGGTCAGGCAGCCCCAGCATTTT
cdr3_aa: CASSLGGGRVRQPQHF

clone_size: .
v_call: TRBV5-6
j_call: TRBJ2-3
d_call: TRBD2
cdr3_nt: TGTGCCAGCAGTTCCGGGGGGGATACGCAGTATTTT
cdr3_aa: CASSSGGDTQYF

clone_size: .
v_call: TRBV6-5
j_call: TRBJ1-1
d_call: .
cdr3_nt: TGTGCCAGCCAGGATGGACAGAACACTGAAGCTTTCTTT
cdr3_aa: CASQDGQNTEAFF

clone_size: .
v_call: TRBV19
j_call: TRBJ1-2
d_call: TRBD1
cdr3_nt: TGTGCCAGTAGTATAGTCTCCGGGACAGGGGATGGCTACACCTTC
cdr3_aa: CASSIVSGTGDGYTF

clone_size: few
v_call: TRBV11-2
j_call: TRBJ1-3
d_call: TRBD1
cdr3_nt: TGTGCCAGCAGTTACAGGGGCTCTGGAAACACCATATATTTT
cdr3_aa: CASSYRGSGNTIYF

clone_size: .
v_call: TRBV28
j_call: TRBJ1-5
d_call: .
cdr3_nt: TGTGCCAGCAGTCCAGACAGAGAGGATCAGCCCCAGCATTTT
cdr3_aa: CASSPDREDQPQHF

clone_size: .
v_call: TRBV4-2
j_call: TRBJ2-7
d_call: .
cdr3_nt: TGTGCCAGCAGCCAAGGACGCGGGTCTGGGGTGGGCACCTACGAGCAGTACTTC
cdr3_aa: CASSQGRGSGVGTYEQYF

clone_size: once
v_call: TRBV9
j_call: TRBJ1-2
d_call: .
cdr3_nt: TGTGCCAGCAGCGCCCTACAGGGAGTATTCGCCCATAACTATGGCTACACCTTC
cdr3_aa: CASSALQGVFAHNYGYTF

clone_size: few
v_call: TRBV5-1
j_call: TRBJ1-5
d_call: .
cdr3_nt: TGCGCCAGCCCCGGAGGGGCAGGAAATCAGCCCCAGCATTTT
cdr3_aa: CASPGGAGNQPQHF

clone_size: .
v_call: TRBV30
j_call: TRBJ2-7
d_call: .
cdr3_nt: TGTGCCTGGGCCAGCGACAGGACCTACGAGCAGTACTTC
cdr3_aa: CAWASDRTYEQYF

clone_size: .
v_call: TRBV21-1
j_call: TRBJ2-7
d_call: .
cdr3_nt: TGTGCCAGAAGCGGGAGGGCGAGGTACGAGCAGTACTTC
cdr3_aa: CARSGRARYEQYF

clone_size: .
v_call: TRBV29-1
j_call: TRBJ2-1
d_call: .
cdr3_nt: TGCAGCGTTGGACTGTACTCCCCCTACAATGAGCAGTTCTTC
cdr3_aa: CSVGLYSPYNEQFF

clone_size: .
v_call: TRBV5-8
j_call: TRBJ2-3
d_call: TRBD1
cdr3_nt: TGTGCCAGCAGCTTGGAGGGGGCTCATGGGTTAACTGTGGATACGCAGTATTTT
cdr3_aa: CASSLEGAHGLTVDTQYF

clone_size: .
v_call: TRBV27
j_call: TRBJ2-3
d_call: TRBD2
cdr3_nt: TGTGCCAGCAGTTTAGGACTAGAGGTCGGTACGCAGTATTTT
cdr3_aa: CASSLGLEVGTQYF

clone_size: .
v_call: TRBV30
j_call: TRBJ1-3
d_call: .
cdr3_nt: TGTGCCTGTGTTCGGGGGGGTGGAAACACCATATATTTT
cdr3_aa: CACVRGGGNTIYF

clone_size: .
v_call: TRBV9
j_call: TRBJ1-1
d_call: .
cdr3_nt: TGTGCCAGCAGCCCATGGGCCAACCCTGCTGGGGGGACTGAAGCTTTCTTT
cdr3_aa: CASSPWANPAGGTEAFF

clone_size: .
v_call: TRBV4-2
j_call: TRBJ2-5
d_call: TRBD2
cdr3_nt: TGTGCCAGCAGCCAAGACCCAGCTAGCGGGAGGGCCTGGGAGACCCAGTACTTC
cdr3_aa: CASSQDPASGRAWETQYF

clone_size: .
v_call: TRBV9
j_call: TRBJ2-1
d_call: .
cdr3_nt: TGTGCCAGCAGCGGGCGGGGCAATGAGCAGTTCTTC
cdr3_aa: CASSGRGNEQFF

clone_size: .
v_call: TRBV6-5
j_call: TRBJ2-1
d_call: TRBD2
cdr3_nt: TGTGCCAGCAGTTACCCGACTAGCGGGGGGGACAATGAGCAGTTCTTC
cdr3_aa: CASSYPTSGGDNEQFF

clone_size: .
v_call: TRBV2
j_call: TRBJ2-7
d_call: TRBD1
cdr3_nt: TGTGCCAGCAGTGACGGAACTTGGGGACAGGGGACCTACGAGCAGTACTTC
cdr3_aa: CASSDGTWGQGTYEQYF

clone_size: .
v_call: TRBV19
j_call: TRBJ2-1
d_call: TRBD2
cdr3_nt: TGTGCCAGTAGTATAGGGCGGGAGGCCCGGGAGCAGTTCTTC
cdr3_aa: CASSIGREAREQFF

clone_size: .
v_call: TRBV5-6
j_call: TRBJ1-5
d_call: TRBD1
cdr3_nt: TGTGCCAGCAGCTTGGACAGGGGGTACAATCAGCCCCAGCATTTT
cdr3_aa: CASSLDRGYNQPQHF

clone_size: .
v_call: TRBV10-3
j_call: TRBJ1-3
d_call: .
cdr3_nt: TGTGCCATCAGTGATGGCGACAACTCTGGAAACACCATATATTTT
cdr3_aa: CAISDGDNSGNTIYF

clone_size: .
v_call: TRBV21-1
j_call: TRBJ1-2
d_call: .
cdr3_nt: TGTGCCAGCTACCGGGACAGTCAAGGCTACACCTTC
cdr3_aa: CASYRDSQGYTF

clone_size: once
v_call: TRBV27
j_call: TRBJ2-7
d_call: TRBD1
cdr3_nt: TGTGCCAGCACCAAACGACAGGGGTCCTCCTACGAGCAGTACTTC
cdr3_aa: CASTKRQGSSYEQYF

clone_size: once
v_call: TRBV29-1
j_call: TRBJ1-1
d_call: .
cdr3_nt: TGCAGCGTTGAAGACCCGGGGGTCACTGAAGCTTTCTTT
cdr3_aa: CSVEDPGVTEAFF

clone_size: .
v_call: TRBV15
j_call: TRBJ1-2
d_call: .
cdr3_nt: TGTGCCACCAGCAGAGGAAATGTACAAGACTATGGCTACACCTTC
cdr3_aa: CATSRGNVQDYGYTF

clone_size: .
v_call: TRBV4-3
j_call: TRBJ2-3
d_call: TRBD2
cdr3_nt: TGCGCCAGCAGCCGGGGCGGGGGGGCAGATACGCAGTATTTT
cdr3_aa: CASSRGGGADTQYF

clone_size: .
v_call: TRBV27
j_call: TRBJ2-7
d_call: TRBD2
cdr3_nt: TGTGCCAGCATTACCGTAGCGGGGGGTTTCTACGAGCAGTACTTC
cdr3_aa: CASITVAGGFYEQYF

clone_size: .
v_call: TRBV6-6
j_call: TRBJ2-7
d_call: .
cdr3_nt: TGTGCCAGCAGCTTCGCAGGGCCAGCCTACGAGCAGTACTTC
cdr3_aa: CASSFAGPAYEQYF

clone_size: .
v_call: TRBV19
j_call: TRBJ2-7
d_call: .
cdr3_nt: TGTGCCAGTAGCCTAGGGCTAGGGGCCTACGAGCAGTACTTC
cdr3_aa: CASSLGLGAYEQYF

clone_size: .
v_call: TRBV6-1
j_call: TRBJ2-5
d_call: TRBD2
cdr3_nt: TGTGCCAGCAGTGAAACTAGCGGGGGGGCAGAGACCCAGTACTTC
cdr3_aa: CASSETSGGAETQYF

clone_size: .
v_call: TRBV15
j_call: TRBJ2-7
d_call: .
cdr3_nt: TGTGCCACCAGCAGAGCTAGAAAACCCTACGAGCAGTACTTC
cdr3_aa: CATSRARKPYEQYF

clone_size: .
v_call: TRBV7-3
j_call: TRBJ2-5
d_call: TRBD2
cdr3_nt: TGTGCCAGCAGCCCGGGACTAGCTGAGACCCAGTACTTC
cdr3_aa: CASSPGLAETQYF

clone_size: .
v_call: TRBV11-2
j_call: TRBJ2-7
d_call: .
cdr3_nt: TGTGCCAGCAGCTTAGGAGGGCTGCTTAGGGACGAGCAGTACTTC
cdr3_aa: CASSLGGLLRDEQYF

clone_size: .
v_call: TRBV29-1
j_call: TRBJ1-1
d_call: TRBD1
cdr3_nt: TGCAGCGTTTCCGGGACAGGGGGCCACTTGAACACTGAAGCTTTCTTT
cdr3_aa: CSVSGTGGHLNTEAFF

clone_size: .
v_call: TRBV19
j_call: TRBJ1-1
d_call: .
cdr3_nt: TGTGCCAGCGGGTACATGAACACTGAAGCTTTCTTT
cdr3_aa: CASGYMNTEAFF

clone_size: .
v_call: TRBV19
j_call: TRBJ2-7
d_call: TRBD2
cdr3_nt: TGTGCCAGTAGTCAGTCCTCGCGGGGGTTGGACGAGCAGTACTTC
cdr3_aa: CASSQSSRGLDEQYF

clone_size: .
v_call: TRBV27
j_call: TRBJ1-6
d_call: .
cdr3_nt: TGTGCCAGCAGTTTTCTCAAGGGAGCGTCCTATAATTCACCCCTCCACTTT
cdr3_aa: CASSFLKGASYNSPLHF

clone_size: .
v_call: TRBV29-1
j_call: TRBJ2-2
d_call: .
cdr3_nt: TGCAGCGTTCGAGTCCCCCCCGGGGAGCTGTTTTTT
cdr3_aa: CSVRVPPGELFF

clone_size: .
v_call: TRBV5-1
j_call: TRBJ2-5
d_call: .
cdr3_nt: TGCGCCAGCAGGGAGGAACTTGAGACCCAGTACTTC
cdr3_aa: CASREELETQYF

clone_size: .
v_call: TRBV28
j_call: TRBJ2-3
d_call: TRBD2
cdr3_nt: TGTGCCAGCAGTTTATGGGCCGGGGGGGGTCCCACAGATACGCAGTATTTT
cdr3_aa: CASSLWAGGGPTDTQYF

clone_size: .
v_call: TRBV10-2
j_call: TRBJ2-7
d_call: TRBD1
cdr3_nt: TGCGCCGGAAGGACAGGGGTACCCTACGAGCAGTACTTC
cdr3_aa: CAGRTGVPYEQYF

clone_size: .
v_call: TRBV15
j_call: TRBJ1-2
d_call: .
cdr3_nt: TGTGCCACCAGCAGAGATAGGAGTTCGTGGAATGGCTACACCTTC
cdr3_aa: CATSRDRSSWNGYTF

clone_size: .
v_call: TRBV10-3
j_call: TRBJ1-4
d_call: TRBD1
cdr3_nt: TGTGCCATCGGTTTAACAGGGGGCATAGGGAAAACTGTTTTT
cdr3_aa: CAIGLTGGIGKTVF

clone_size: .
v_call: TRBV30
j_call: TRBJ2-3
d_call: TRBD2
cdr3_nt: TGTGCCTGCCCGCCGTCTAGCGGGAGGGCCTTGGATACGCAGTATTTT
cdr3_aa: CACPPSSGRALDTQYF

clone_size: .
v_call: TRBV4-2
j_call: TRBJ2-1
d_call: .
cdr3_nt: TGTGCCAGCAGCCAAGATACCGGGGTGGTCGATGAGCAGTTCTTC
cdr3_aa: CASSQDTGVVDEQFF

clone_size: .
v_call: TRBV19
j_call: TRBJ1-2
d_call: TRBD1
cdr3_nt: TGTGCCACCCAATCCCCGACAGGGAACTATGGCTACACCTTC
cdr3_aa: CATQSPTGNYGYTF

clone_size: .
v_call: TRBV6-5
j_call: TRBJ2-7
d_call: TRBD1
cdr3_nt: TGTGCCAGCAGTCCCGGACAGGGGTCCTACGAGCAGTACTTC
cdr3_aa: CASSPGQGSYEQYF

clone_size: .
v_call: TRBV14
j_call: TRBJ2-5
d_call: TRBD2
cdr3_nt: TGTGCCAGCAGCTTCCGGACTAGCTTGTACCAAGAGACCCAGTACTTC
cdr3_aa: CASSFRTSLYQETQYF

clone_size: medium-sized
v_call: TRBV6-1
j_call: TRBJ2-1
d_call: .
cdr3_nt: TGTGCCAGCAGTGAAGCGGGAGGCTCCTACAATGAGCAGTTCTTC
cdr3_aa: CASSEAGGSYNEQFF

clone_size: .
v_call: TRBV28
j_call: TRBJ2-1
d_call: .
cdr3_nt: TGTGCCAGCAGTTTAAGAAGTCACTCAGAGCAGTTCTTC
cdr3_aa: CASSLRSHSEQFF

clone_size: .
v_call: TRBV5-6
j_call: TRBJ2-7
d_call: TRBD1
cdr3_nt: TGTGCCAGCAGTTGGGGACAGGGGAGCTACGAGCAGTACTTC
cdr3_aa: CASSWGQGSYEQYF

clone_size: once
v_call: TRBV5-5
j_call: TRBJ2-2
d_call: .
cdr3_nt: TGTGCCAGCAGCAAACGTCAGACAGCCGGGGAGCTGTTTTTT
cdr3_aa: CASSKRQTAGELFF

clone_size: .
v_call: TRBV28
j_call: TRBJ1-5
d_call: .
cdr3_nt: TGTGCCAGCAGCAACGGTGGGGAGAGCCAGCCCCAGCATTTT
cdr3_aa: CASSNGGESQPQHF

clone_size: .
v_call: TRBV6-5
j_call: TRBJ2-3
d_call: TRBD2
cdr3_nt: TGTGCCAGCAGCCGGACTAGCGGACCCACAGATACGCAGTATTTT
cdr3_aa: CASSRTSGPTDTQYF

clone_size: .
v_call: TRBV5-4
j_call: TRBJ1-6
d_call: TRBD1
cdr3_nt: TGTGCCAGCAGCTTGGTCGGGACAGGGAATAATTCACCCCTCCACTTT
cdr3_aa: CASSLVGTGNNSPLHF